This T cell receptor (beta chain) was sequenced in a study of blood T cell repertoires in COVID-19. Cohort assignment relied on participant-reported clinical history. Germline loops: CDR1 LNHDA, CDR2 SQIVND (reference sequence). The CDR3 length is 14 residues. V shed 2 bases and J shed 5 bases, with 12 bases lying between them. As processed by the authors: From reference gene primer amplification, estimates of nucleated cell counts were derived. The assay was immunoSEQ multiplex PCR, and TCRdb's table has in-frame clones only and misses some. V, J and clone size were drawn from that table, and D and trimming were deduced from the DNA. This sample has a few hundred thousand clones, with around four fifths found just once.

The receptor was derived from a man aged 40-49 years who had recovered from COVID-19. The chain uses TRBV19 and TRBJ1-1; D remains unclear. Sequencing was performed on PBMCs or T cells enriched from blood (not recorded which). CDR3 amino acids: CASSIYQEVTEAFF. The CDR3 DNA sequence: TGTGCCAGTAGTATATATCAGGAGGTGACTGAAGCTTTCTTT.